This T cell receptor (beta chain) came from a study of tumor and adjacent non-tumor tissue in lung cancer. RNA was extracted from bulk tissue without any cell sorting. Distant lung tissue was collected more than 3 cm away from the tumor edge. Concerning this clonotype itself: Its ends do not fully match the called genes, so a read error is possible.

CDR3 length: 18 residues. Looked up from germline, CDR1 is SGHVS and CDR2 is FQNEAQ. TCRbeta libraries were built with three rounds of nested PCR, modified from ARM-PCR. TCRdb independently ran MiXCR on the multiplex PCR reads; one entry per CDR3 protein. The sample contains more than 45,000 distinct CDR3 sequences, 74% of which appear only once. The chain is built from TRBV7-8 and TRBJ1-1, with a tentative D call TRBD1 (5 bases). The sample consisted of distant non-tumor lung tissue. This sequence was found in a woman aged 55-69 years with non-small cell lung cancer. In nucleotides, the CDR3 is TGTGCCAGTAGCTCTAGTTGGGGGGGGATGTATGGTGTCTCTGAAGCTTTCTTT. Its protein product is CASSSSWGGMYGVSEAFF. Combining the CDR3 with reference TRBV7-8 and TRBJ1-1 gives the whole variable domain GAGVSQSPRYKVAKRGQDVALRCDPISGHVSLFWYQQALGQGPEFLTYFQNEAQLDKSGLPSDRFFAERPEGSVSTLKIQRTQQEDSAVYLCASSSSWGGMYGVSEAFFGQGTRLTVV.